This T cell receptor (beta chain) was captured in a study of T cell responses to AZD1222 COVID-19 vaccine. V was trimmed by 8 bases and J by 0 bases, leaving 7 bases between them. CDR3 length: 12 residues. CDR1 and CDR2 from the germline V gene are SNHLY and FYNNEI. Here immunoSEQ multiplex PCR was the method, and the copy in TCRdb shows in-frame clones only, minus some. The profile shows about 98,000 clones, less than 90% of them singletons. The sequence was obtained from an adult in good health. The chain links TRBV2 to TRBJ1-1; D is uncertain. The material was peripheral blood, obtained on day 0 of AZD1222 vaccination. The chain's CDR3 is CASVIMNTEAFF. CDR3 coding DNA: TGTGCCAGCGTCATTATGAACACTGAAGCTTTCTTT.